This is a list of T cell receptor beta chains from one sample in a study of Graves' ophthalmopathy and Graves' hyperthyroidism. TCRdb re-called the multiplex PCR reads with MiXCR, one entry per CDR3 protein. Of around 660,000 distinct CDR3 sequences detected, about 38% appear once; the ten largest clones hold more than 3%. The sequencing sample was made of peripheral blood. The receptor source for this set is an adult man with Graves' ophthalmopathy. Each CDR3 is given with its conserved first and last residue. Fields, in order: D gene, clone size, CDR3 length, V gene, J gene, CDR3 protein, CDR3 DNA. The D gene is left open where the match is weak. Expanded clones are given a class, and other clones once, few, many or no size at all.

NA	NA	16	TRBV27	TRBJ1-5	CASSLRQGLSNQPQHF	TGTGCCAGCAGCCTACGCCAGGGGCTGAGCAATCAGCCCCAGCATTTT
NA	NA	18	TRBV20-1	TRBJ2-6	CSARDRGGTDSGANVLTF	TGCAGTGCTAGAGATCGGGGTGGCACAGACTCTGGGGCCAACGTCCTGACTTTC
NA	NA	20	TRBV7-6	TRBJ2-7	CASSNILAVPRASSSYEQYF	TGTGCCAGCAGCAACATTCTAGCAGTTCCCAGGGCTTCGAGCTCCTACGAGCAGTACTTC
NA	NA	16	TRBV10-3	TRBJ2-4	CAISEGLSLAKNIQYF	TGTGCCATCAGTGAGGGGCTTTCTCTAGCCAAAAACATTCAGTACTTC
TRBD2	NA	15	TRBV5-1	TRBJ2-5	CASSSTGTKEETQYF	TGCGCCAGCAGCTCTACCGGGACTAAGGAAGAGACCCAGTACTTC
NA	few	16	TRBV9	TRBJ2-1	CASSPRGSGTYNEQFF	TGTGCCAGCAGCCCCCGGGGTAGCGGAACCTACAATGAGCAGTTCTTC
NA	NA	14	TRBV9	TRBJ2-5	CASSVDIGGGTQYF	TGTGCCAGCAGCGTAGATATTGGAGGGGGGACCCAGTACTTC
TRBD1	many	14	TRBV9	TRBJ2-7	CASSVAGQGGEQYF	TGTGCCAGCAGCGTAGCCGGACAGGGTGGGGAGCAGTACTTC
NA	NA	16	TRBV12-3/TRBV12-4	TRBJ2-7	CASSLGRLAVTYEQYF	TGTGCCAGCAGTTTAGGGCGGTTAGCGGTGACCTACGAGCAGTACTTC
NA	NA	16	TRBV6-5	TRBJ2-5	CASSYEGRATGETQYF	TGTGCCAGCAGTTATGAGGGAAGGGCCACCGGGGAGACCCAGTACTTC
NA	NA	15	TRBV24-1	TRBJ1-2	CATSDTRGSTRGYTF	TGTGCCACCAGTGACACCAGGGGTAGCACCCGAGGCTACACCTTC
NA	few	15	TRBV4-1	TRBJ2-7	CASSQDRGWASEQYF	TGCGCCAGCAGCCAAGACAGGGGTTGGGCTTCCGAGCAGTACTTC
NA	NA	14	TRBV7-9	TRBJ1-3	CASSLRATGYTIYF	TGTGCCAGCAGCTTACGGGCCACGGGCTACACCATATATTTT
NA	many	13	TRBV7-8	TRBJ1-2	CASSLGQHYGYTF	TGTGCCAGCAGCTTAGGGCAGCACTATGGCTACACCTTC
TRBD1	NA	15	TRBV7-2	TRBJ1-1	CASSSPTGGDTEAFF	TGTGCCAGCAGTAGCCCGACAGGGGGGGACACTGAAGCTTTCTTT
NA	NA	13	TRBV30	TRBJ2-5	CAWSKISWETQYF	TGTGCCTGGAGTAAGATTAGCTGGGAGACCCAGTACTTC
NA	NA	15	TRBV2	TRBJ1-1	CASRNRDSINTEAFF	TGTGCCAGCAGGAATCGGGACTCAATCAACACTGAAGCTTTCTTT
NA	many	13	TRBV7-9	TRBJ2-5	CASRNQWQGTQYF	TGTGCCAGCAGAAACCAATGGCAAGGGACCCAGTACTTC
NA	many	12	TRBV7-9	TRBJ1-1	CASSSQPGEAFF	TGTGCCAGCAGCTCCCAGCCAGGTGAGGCTTTCTTT
NA	NA	13	TRBV19	TRBJ1-5	CASAWGEGQPQHF	TGTGCCAGTGCGTGGGGGGAAGGACAGCCCCAGCATTTT
NA	NA	11	TRBV29-1	TRBJ1-6	CSPTGSSPLHF	TGCAGCCCTACAGGGTCGTCACCCCTCCACTTT
NA	NA	15	TRBV9	TRBJ2-6	CASSVWGAGANVLTF	TGTGCCAGCAGCGTATGGGGCGCTGGGGCCAACGTCCTGACTTTC
NA	many	14	TRBV6-6	TRBJ1-6	CASSEEVTLSPLHF	TGTGCCAGCAGTGAAGAGGTGACTCTTTCACCCCTCCACTTT
TRBD1	many	16	TRBV7-2	TRBJ1-5	CASSWAGTGLTQPQHF	TGTGCCAGCAGCTGGGCGGGGACAGGGTTAACTCAGCCCCAGCATTTT
NA	many	16	TRBV6-1	TRBJ1-6	CASSEAASRGNSPLHF	TGTGCCAGCAGTGAAGCGGCAAGCAGGGGCAATTCACCCCTCCACTTT
NA	NA	16	TRBV12-3/TRBV12-4	TRBJ1-1	CASNGGLGTMNTEAFF	TGTGCCAGCAACGGGGGACTAGGGACCATGAACACTGAAGCTTTCTTT
NA	many	15	TRBV19	TRBJ1-5	CASSPTVGTNQPQHF	TGTGCCAGTAGCCCTACAGTGGGGACGAATCAGCCCCAGCATTTT
NA	many	14	TRBV7-6	TRBJ1-6	CASSLGTPNSPLHF	TGTGCCAGCAGCTTGGGGACACCTAATTCACCCCTCCACTTT
NA	NA	20	TRBV7-9	TRBJ2-6	CASSLTGSGQGTSGANVLTF	TGTGCCAGCAGCTTAACGGGCTCGGGCCAGGGGACGTCTGGGGCCAACGTCCTGACTTTC
NA	NA	15	TRBV12-3/TRBV12-4	TRBJ1-3	CASRPTESSGNTIYF	TGTGCCAGCAGACCGACGGAGAGCTCTGGAAACACCATATATTTT
NA	few	15	TRBV6-4	TRBJ2-5	CASSRPQTAQETQYF	TGTGCCAGCAGTCGACCCCAGACAGCTCAAGAGACCCAGTACTTC
NA	NA	16	TRBV25-1	TRBJ1-3	CASSEGLDGIMNTIYF	TGTGCCAGCAGTGAAGGTCTTGACGGGATAATGAACACCATATATTTT
NA	many	15	TRBV29-1	TRBJ1-2	CSVEDIYQSSYGYTF	TGCAGCGTTGAAGATATCTACCAATCCTCCTATGGCTACACCTTC
NA	NA	13	TRBV7-9	TRBJ1-6	CASSSGHNSPLHF	TGTGCCAGCAGCTCGGGACATAATTCACCCCTCCACTTT
NA	NA	17	TRBV19	TRBJ2-2	CTSSFPIEGPNTGELFF	TGTACCAGTAGTTTCCCTATAGAGGGACCGAACACCGGGGAGCTGTTTTTT
TRBD1	few	17	TRBV12-3/TRBV12-4	TRBJ1-3	CASSHGQGVFSGNTIYF	TGTGCCAGCAGTCACGGACAGGGGGTATTCTCTGGAAACACCATATATTTT
NA	NA	15	TRBV27	TRBJ1-1	CASSFIRNMNTEAFF	TGTGCCAGCAGTTTCATCAGGAACATGAACACTGAAGCTTTCTTT
TRBD2	many	16	TRBV12-3/TRBV12-4	TRBJ2-2	CASSLGLAGGTGELFF	TGTGCCAGCAGTCTCGGACTAGCGGGAGGCACCGGGGAGCTGTTTTTT